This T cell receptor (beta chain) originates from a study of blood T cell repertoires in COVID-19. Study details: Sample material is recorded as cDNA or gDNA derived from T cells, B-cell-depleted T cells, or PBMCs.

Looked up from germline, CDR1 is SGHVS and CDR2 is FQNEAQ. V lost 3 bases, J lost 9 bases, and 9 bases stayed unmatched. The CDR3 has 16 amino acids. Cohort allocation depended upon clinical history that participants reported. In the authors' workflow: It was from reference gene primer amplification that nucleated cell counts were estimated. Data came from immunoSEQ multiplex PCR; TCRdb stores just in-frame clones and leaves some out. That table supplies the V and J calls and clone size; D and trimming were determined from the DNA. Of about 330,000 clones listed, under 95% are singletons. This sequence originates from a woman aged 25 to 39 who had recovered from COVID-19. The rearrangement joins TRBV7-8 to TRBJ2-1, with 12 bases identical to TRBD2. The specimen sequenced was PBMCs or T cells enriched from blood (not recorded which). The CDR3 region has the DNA TGTGCCAGCAGCTTGACGATGGGACTAGCGGGCATTGAGCAGTTCTTC. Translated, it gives CASSLTMGLAGIEQFF.